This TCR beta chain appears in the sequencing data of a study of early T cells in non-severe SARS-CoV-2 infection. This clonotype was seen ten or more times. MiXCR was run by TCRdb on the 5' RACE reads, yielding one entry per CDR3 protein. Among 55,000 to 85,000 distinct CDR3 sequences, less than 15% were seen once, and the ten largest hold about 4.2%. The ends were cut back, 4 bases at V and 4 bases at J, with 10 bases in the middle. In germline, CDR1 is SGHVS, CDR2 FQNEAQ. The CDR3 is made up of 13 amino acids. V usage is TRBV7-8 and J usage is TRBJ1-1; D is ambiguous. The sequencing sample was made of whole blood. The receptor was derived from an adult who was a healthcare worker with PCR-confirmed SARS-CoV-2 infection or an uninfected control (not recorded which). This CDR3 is CASSWSWGTEAFF. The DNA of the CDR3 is TGTGCCAGCAGCTGGAGTTGGGGCACTGAAGCTTTCTTT.